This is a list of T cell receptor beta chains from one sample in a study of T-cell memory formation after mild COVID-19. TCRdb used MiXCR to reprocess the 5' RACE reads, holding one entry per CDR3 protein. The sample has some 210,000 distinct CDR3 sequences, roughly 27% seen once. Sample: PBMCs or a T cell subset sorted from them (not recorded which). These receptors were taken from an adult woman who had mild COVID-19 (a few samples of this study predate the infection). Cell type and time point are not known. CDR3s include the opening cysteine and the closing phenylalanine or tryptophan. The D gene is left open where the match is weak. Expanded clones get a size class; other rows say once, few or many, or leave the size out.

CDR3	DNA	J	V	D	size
CASSSTGDGSYEQYF	TGCGCCAGCAGCTCAACAGGGGACGGATCCTACGAGCAGTACTTC	TRBJ2-7	TRBV5-1	TRBD1	.
CASSQGGGADTQYF	TGTGCCAGCAGCCAAGGCGGGGGAGCAGATACGCAGTATTTT	TRBJ2-3	TRBV3-1	TRBD2	once
CASSFFTSGDYEQYF	TGTGCCAGCAGCTTCTTTACTAGCGGTGACTACGAGCAGTACTTC	TRBJ2-7	TRBV13	TRBD2	.
CATSDGLAGGPGNIQYF	TGTGCCACCAGTGATGGACTAGCGGGGGGTCCTGGGAACATTCAGTACTTC	TRBJ2-4	TRBV24-1	TRBD2	few
CASSPDGFYGYTF	TGTGCCAGCAGCCCGGACGGTTTCTATGGCTACACCTTC	TRBJ1-2	TRBV7-9	.	.
CSVINSGTTNYGYTF	TGCAGCGTTATAAACTCAGGGACTACTAACTATGGCTACACCTTC	TRBJ1-2	TRBV29-1	.	.
CASSIHRLGNEQYF	TGTGCCAGCAGCATACACCGGCTTGGGAACGAGCAGTACTTC	TRBJ2-7	TRBV7-8	.	.
CASDSSVDTQYF	TGTGCCAGCGACTCCTCTGTAGATACGCAGTATTTT	TRBJ2-3	TRBV6-2/TRBV6-3	.	.
CASSGPGRSSYEQYF	TGTGCCAGCAGCGGCCCGGGACGCAGCTCCTACGAGCAGTACTTC	TRBJ2-7	TRBV9	.	.
CASSTPRQGWEETQYF	TGTGCCAGCAGCACACCACGACAGGGGTGGGAGGAGACCCAGTACTTC	TRBJ2-5	TRBV7-8	TRBD1	.
CSARDGKEHLSNEQFF	TGCAGTGCTAGAGATGGCAAGGAACATCTTTCCAATGAGCAGTTCTTC	TRBJ2-1	TRBV20-1	.	many
CATASTGTGTSYEQYF	TGTGCCACCGCTAGTACCGGGACAGGGACATCCTACGAGCAGTACTTC	TRBJ2-7	TRBV24-1	TRBD1	many
CASSPGQLLTSYGYTF	TGCGCCAGCAGCCCCGGACAGCTACTTACTTCCTATGGCTACACCTTC	TRBJ1-2	TRBV5-1	.	many
CASSSPSKEGGIQYF	TGTGCCAGCAGCTCACCCTCGAAGGAGGGGGGCATTCAGTACTTC	TRBJ2-4	TRBV7-9	.	few
CASSSTNRVTDGYTF	TGTGCCAGCAGCTCAACCAACAGGGTCACGGATGGCTACACCTTC	TRBJ1-2	TRBV7-2	.	few
CASSPRTSRRYNEQFF	TGTGCCAGCAGCCCCAGGACTAGCAGGAGGTACAATGAGCAGTTCTTC	TRBJ2-1	TRBV9	TRBD2	.
CATSRDWSDEQYF	TGTGCCACCAGCAGAGATTGGTCGGACGAGCAGTACTTC	TRBJ2-7	TRBV15	.	.
CASSPGQARRYF	TGTGCCAGCAGCCCTGGACAGGCCCGGCGGTATTTT	TRBJ2-3	TRBV7-9	TRBD1	.
CASSPTADRLTYEQYF	TGTGCCAGCAGCCCGACAGCGGACAGACTTACCTACGAGCAGTACTTC	TRBJ2-7	TRBV7-3	.	.
CASRLGGSSYEQYF	TGTGCCAGCAGACTAGGCGGGAGCTCCTACGAGCAGTACTTC	TRBJ2-7	TRBV6-2/TRBV6-3	TRBD2	few
CSARKTSGGDTGELFF	TGCAGTGCTAGAAAAACTAGCGGGGGGGACACCGGGGAGCTGTTTTTT	TRBJ2-2	TRBV20-1	TRBD2	.
CASSFLGSRYGYTF	TGTGCCAGCAGCTTCTTGGGGAGTCGCTATGGCTACACCTTC	TRBJ1-2	TRBV7-2	.	.
CASSPAGLVPDTQYF	TGTGCCAGCAGCCCAGCGGGACTGGTCCCAGATACGCAGTATTTT	TRBJ2-3	TRBV7-2	TRBD2	.
CATSLSGAAGEKLFF	TGTGCCACTTCACTATCCGGGGCCGCGGGTGAAAAACTGTTTTTT	TRBJ1-4	TRBV15	.	.
CATSRPSGGHNEQFF	TGTGCCACCAGCAGACCGAGCGGGGGCCACAATGAGCAGTTCTTC	TRBJ2-1	TRBV15	TRBD2	once
CASSVGQNTGELFF	TGTGCCAGCAGCGTAGGACAGAACACCGGGGAGCTGTTTTTT	TRBJ2-2	TRBV9	.	.
CASSQETGGQPQHF	TGTGCCAGCAGCCAAGAGACAGGGGGTCAGCCCCAGCATTTT	TRBJ1-5	TRBV3-1	TRBD1	.
CASSLVEGGGEQFF	TGTGCCAGCAGCTTAGTGGAGGGAGGGGGTGAGCAGTTCTTC	TRBJ2-1	TRBV7-6	.	many
CASSSTGTGTDTQYF	TGTGCCAGCAGCTCGACCGGGACAGGCACAGATACGCAGTATTTT	TRBJ2-3	TRBV7-9	TRBD1	.
CASSSPAVPEAFF	TGTGCCAGCAGCTCGCCCGCAGTGCCTGAAGCTTTCTTT	TRBJ1-1	TRBV7-8	.	.
CASSLTVWDGRAGDTQYF	TGTGCCAGCAGCCTCACGGTTTGGGACGGGAGGGCCGGAGATACGCAGTATTTT	TRBJ2-3	TRBV5-6	TRBD2	.
CASSLPPGPTYEQYF	TGTGCCAGCAGCCTTCCCCCGGGACCAACCTACGAGCAGTACTTC	TRBJ2-7	TRBV11-3	.	few
CASSLGGGGQDEQYF	TGTGCCAGCAGCTTAGGCGGGGGAGGGCAAGACGAGCAGTACTTC	TRBJ2-7	TRBV7-9	TRBD2	once
CASSLALQGRETQYF	TGTGCCAGCAGCTTAGCTTTACAGGGGAGGGAGACCCAGTACTTC	TRBJ2-5	TRBV7-2	.	.
CASSLERGSYEQYF	TGTGCCAGCAGTTTAGAGAGGGGGAGCTACGAGCAGTACTTC	TRBJ2-7	TRBV12-3/TRBV12-4	.	medium-sized
CASSSVNTDTQYF	TGTGCCAGCAGCTCCGTGAACACAGATACGCAGTATTTT	TRBJ2-3	TRBV7-3	.	.
CASSKRQGNQPQHF	TGTGCCAGCAGCAAACGACAGGGCAATCAGCCCCAGCATTTT	TRBJ1-5	TRBV7-2	.	few
CSVRRGLSEKLFF	TGCAGTGTGCGCAGGGGGCTAAGTGAAAAACTGTTTTTT	TRBJ1-4	TRBV20-1	TRBD1	.
CASSYTPDRMNTEAFF	TGTGCCAGCAGTTACACCCCGGACAGGATGAACACTGAAGCTTTCTTT	TRBJ1-1	TRBV6-5	TRBD1	.